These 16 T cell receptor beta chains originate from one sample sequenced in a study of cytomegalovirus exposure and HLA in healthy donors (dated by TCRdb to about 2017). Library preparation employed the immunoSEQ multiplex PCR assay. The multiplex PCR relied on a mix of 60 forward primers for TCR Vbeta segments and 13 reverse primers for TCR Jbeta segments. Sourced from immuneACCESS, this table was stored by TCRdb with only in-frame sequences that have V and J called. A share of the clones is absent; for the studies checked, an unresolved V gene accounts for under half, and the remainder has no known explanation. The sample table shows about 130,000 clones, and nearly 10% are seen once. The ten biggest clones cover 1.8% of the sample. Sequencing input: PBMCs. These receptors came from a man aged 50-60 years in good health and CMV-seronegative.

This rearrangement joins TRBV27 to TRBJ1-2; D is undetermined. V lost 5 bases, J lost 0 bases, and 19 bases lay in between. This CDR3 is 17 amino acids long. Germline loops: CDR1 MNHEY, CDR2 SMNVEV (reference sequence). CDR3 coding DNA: TGTGCCAGCAGTCCCCAGTTTTGGACTACAGCTAACTATGGCTACACCTTC. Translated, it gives CASSPQFWTTANYGYTF.

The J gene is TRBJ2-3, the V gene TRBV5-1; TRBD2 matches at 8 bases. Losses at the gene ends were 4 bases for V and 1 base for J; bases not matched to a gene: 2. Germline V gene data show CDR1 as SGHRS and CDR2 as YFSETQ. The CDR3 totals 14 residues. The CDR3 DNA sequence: TGCGCCAGCAGCAATAGCGGGGGCACAGATACGCAGTATTTT. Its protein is CASSNSGGTDTQYF.

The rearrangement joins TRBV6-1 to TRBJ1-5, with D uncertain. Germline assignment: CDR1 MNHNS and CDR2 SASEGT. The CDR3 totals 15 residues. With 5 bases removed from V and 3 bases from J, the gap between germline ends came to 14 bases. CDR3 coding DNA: TGTGCCAGCAGTCCATCCGGAGGTCTCAATCAGCCCCAGCATTTT. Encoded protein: CASSPSGGLNQPQHF.

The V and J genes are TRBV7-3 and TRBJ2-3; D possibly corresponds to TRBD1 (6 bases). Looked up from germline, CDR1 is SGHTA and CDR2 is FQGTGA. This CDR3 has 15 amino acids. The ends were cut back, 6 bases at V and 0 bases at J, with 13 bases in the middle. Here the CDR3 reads CASSLDRTSTDTQYF. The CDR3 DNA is TGTGCCAGCAGTCTGGACAGAACGAGCACAGATACGCAGTATTTT.

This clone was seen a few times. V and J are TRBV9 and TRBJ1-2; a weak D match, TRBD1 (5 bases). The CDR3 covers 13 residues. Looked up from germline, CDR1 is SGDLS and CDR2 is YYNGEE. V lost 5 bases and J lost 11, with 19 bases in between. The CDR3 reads CASSRGLGPLYTF. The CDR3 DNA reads TGTGCCAGCAGTAGGGGACTGGGCCCACTATACACCTTC.

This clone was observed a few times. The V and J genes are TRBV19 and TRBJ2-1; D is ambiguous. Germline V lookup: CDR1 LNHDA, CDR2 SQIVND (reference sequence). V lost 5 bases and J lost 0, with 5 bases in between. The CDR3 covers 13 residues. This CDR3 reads CASSWSSYNEQFF. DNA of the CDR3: TGTGCCAGTAGTTGGAGCTCCTACAATGAGCAGTTCTTC. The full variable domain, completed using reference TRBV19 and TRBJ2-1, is DGGITQSPKYLFRKEGQNVTLSCEQNLNHDAMYWYRQDPGQGLRLIYYSQIVNDFQKGDIAEGYSVSREKKESFPLTVTSAQKNPTAFYLCASSWSSYNEQFFGPGTRLTVL.

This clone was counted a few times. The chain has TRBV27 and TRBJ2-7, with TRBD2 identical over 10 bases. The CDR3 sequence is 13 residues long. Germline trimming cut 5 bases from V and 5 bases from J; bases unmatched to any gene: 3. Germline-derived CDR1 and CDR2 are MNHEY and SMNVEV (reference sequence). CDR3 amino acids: CASSLAGANEQYF. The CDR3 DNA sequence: TGTGCCAGCAGTCTAGCGGGAGCTAACGAGCAGTACTTC.

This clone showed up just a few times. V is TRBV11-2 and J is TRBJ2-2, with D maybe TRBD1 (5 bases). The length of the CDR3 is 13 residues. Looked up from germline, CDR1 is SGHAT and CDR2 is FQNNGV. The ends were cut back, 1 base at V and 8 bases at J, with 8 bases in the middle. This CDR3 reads CASSLVGVGELFF. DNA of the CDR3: TGTGCCAGCAGCTTAGTAGGGGTGGGGGAGCTGTTTTTT.

The CDR3 DNA reads as TGTGCCAGCAGCCAGGGGGACAGGGCGTACGAGCAGTACTTC. Translated: CASSQGDRAYEQYF. The chain employs TRBV7-2 and TRBJ2-7; 9 nucleotides align to TRBD1. Germline values: CDR1 SGHTA, CDR2 FQGNSA. CDR3 size: 14 residues. With V trimmed by 5 bases and J by 4 bases, 6 bases remained unmatched.

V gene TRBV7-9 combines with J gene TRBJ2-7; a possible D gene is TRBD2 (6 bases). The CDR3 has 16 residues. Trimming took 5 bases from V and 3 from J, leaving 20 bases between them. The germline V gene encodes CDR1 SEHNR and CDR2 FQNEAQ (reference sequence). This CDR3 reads CASSPQEGLALYEQYF. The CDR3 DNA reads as TGTGCCAGCAGCCCTCAGGAGGGTCTAGCCCTCTACGAGCAGTACTTC.

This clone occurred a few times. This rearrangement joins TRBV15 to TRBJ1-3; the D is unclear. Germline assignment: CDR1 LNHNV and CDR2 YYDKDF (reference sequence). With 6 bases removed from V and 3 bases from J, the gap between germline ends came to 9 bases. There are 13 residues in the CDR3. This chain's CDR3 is CATRYQRGNTIYF. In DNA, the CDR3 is TGTGCCACCAGGTACCAGCGTGGAAACACCATATATTTT.

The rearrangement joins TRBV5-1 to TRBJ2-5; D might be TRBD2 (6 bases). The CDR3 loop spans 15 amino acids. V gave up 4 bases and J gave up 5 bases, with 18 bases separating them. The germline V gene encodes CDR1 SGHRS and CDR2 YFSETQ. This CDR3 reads CASSGGTAEEETQYF. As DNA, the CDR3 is TGCGCCAGCAGCGGGGGGACTGCCGAGGAGGAGACCCAGTACTTC.

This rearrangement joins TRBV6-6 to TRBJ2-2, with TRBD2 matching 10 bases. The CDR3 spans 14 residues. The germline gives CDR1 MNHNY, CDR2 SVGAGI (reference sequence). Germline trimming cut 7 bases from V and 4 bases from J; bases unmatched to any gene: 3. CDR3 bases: TGTGCCAGCAACAGCGGGAGGGGCACCGGGGAGCTGTTTTTT. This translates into CASNSGRGTGELFF.

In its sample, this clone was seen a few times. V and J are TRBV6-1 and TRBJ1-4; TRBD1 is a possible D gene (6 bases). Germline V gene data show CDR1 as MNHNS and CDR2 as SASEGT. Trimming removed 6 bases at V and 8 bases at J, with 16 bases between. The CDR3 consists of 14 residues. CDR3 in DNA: TGTGCCAGCAGGGATCGGGGGGCTTGGGAAAAACTGTTTTTT. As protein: CASRDRGAWEKLFF.

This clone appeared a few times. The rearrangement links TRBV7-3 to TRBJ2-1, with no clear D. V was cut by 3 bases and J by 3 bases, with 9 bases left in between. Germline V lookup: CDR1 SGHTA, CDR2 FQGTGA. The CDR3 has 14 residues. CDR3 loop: CASSLVPSYNEQFF. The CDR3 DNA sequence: TGTGCCAGCAGCTTGGTCCCGAGCTACAATGAGCAGTTCTTC.

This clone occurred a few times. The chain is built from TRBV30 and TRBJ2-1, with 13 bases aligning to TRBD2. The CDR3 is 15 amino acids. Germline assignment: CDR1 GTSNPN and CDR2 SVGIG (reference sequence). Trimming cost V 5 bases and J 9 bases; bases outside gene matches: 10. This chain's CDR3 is CAWDRGLAGATEQFF. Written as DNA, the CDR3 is TGTGCCTGGGACCGCGGACTAGCGGGAGCGACTGAGCAGTTCTTC.